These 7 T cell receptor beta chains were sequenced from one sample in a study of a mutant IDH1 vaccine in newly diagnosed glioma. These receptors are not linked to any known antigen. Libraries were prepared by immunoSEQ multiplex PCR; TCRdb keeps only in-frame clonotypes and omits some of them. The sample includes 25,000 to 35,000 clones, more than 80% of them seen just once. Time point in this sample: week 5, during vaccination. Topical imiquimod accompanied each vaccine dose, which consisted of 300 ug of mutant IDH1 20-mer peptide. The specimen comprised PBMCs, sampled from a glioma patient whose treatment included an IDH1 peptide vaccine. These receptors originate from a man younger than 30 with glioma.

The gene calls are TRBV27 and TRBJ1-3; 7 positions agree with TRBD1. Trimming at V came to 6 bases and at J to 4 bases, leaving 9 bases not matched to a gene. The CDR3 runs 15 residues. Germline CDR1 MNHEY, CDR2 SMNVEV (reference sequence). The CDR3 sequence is CASSLTGAGGNTIYF. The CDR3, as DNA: TGTGCCAGCAGCCTTACAGGGGCGGGGGGAAACACCATATATTTT.

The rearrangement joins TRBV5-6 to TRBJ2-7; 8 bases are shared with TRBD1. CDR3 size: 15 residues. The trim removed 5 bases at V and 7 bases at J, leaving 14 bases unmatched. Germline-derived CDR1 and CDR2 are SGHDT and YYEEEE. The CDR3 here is CASSGYRTGSKEQYF. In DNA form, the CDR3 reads TGTGCCAGCAGTGGATACAGGACAGGGAGCAAGGAGCAGTACTTC.

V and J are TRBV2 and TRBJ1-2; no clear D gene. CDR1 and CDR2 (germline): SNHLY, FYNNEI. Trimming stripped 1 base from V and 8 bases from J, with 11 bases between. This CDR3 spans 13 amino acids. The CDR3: CASSEEQAGGYTF. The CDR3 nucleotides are TGTGCCAGCAGTGAAGAACAAGCAGGCGGCTACACCTTC. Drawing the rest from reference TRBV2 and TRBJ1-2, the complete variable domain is EPEVTQTPSHQVTQMGQEVILRCVPISNHLYFYWYRQILGQKVEFLVSFYNNEISEKSEIFDDQFSVERPDGSNFTLKIRSTKLEDSAMYFCASSEEQAGGYTFGSGTRLTVV.

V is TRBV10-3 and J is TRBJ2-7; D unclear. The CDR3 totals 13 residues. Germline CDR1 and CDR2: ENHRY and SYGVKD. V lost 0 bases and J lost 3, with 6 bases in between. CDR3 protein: CAISESGGYEQYF. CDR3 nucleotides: TGTGCCATCAGTGAGTCGGGCGGCTACGAGCAGTACTTC.

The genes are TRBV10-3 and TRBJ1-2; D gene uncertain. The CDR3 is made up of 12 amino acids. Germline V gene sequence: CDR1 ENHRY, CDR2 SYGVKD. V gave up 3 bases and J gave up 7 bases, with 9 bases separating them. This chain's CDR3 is CAISDVQAGYTF. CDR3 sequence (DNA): TGTGCCATCAGTGATGTCCAGGCTGGCTACACCTTC.

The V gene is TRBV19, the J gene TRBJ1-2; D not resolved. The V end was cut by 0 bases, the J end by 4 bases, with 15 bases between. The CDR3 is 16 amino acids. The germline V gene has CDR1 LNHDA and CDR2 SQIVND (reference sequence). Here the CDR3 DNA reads TGTGCCAGTAGTATAGATAGGCCTAAAGCCTCCTATGGCTACACCTTC. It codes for CASSIDRPKASYGYTF.

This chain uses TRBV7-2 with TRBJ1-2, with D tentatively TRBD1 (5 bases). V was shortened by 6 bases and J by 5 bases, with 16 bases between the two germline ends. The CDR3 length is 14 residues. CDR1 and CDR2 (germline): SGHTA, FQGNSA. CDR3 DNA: TGTGCCAGCAGTCTTGCCCAGGGCGGGTATGGCTACACCTTC. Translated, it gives CASSLAQGGYGYTF.